This TCR delta chain was obtained from a study of gamma-delta T cells after stem cell transplantation. This clone is judged medium-sized (0.01 to 0.1%). TCRdb called clones anew from the RT-PCR reads with CATT. In the table there are about 2,600 delta-chain clones, 1.6% of which are singletons. CDR3 length: 21 residues. Germline CDR1 and CDR2: GEAIGNYY and EKD. Trimming at V came to 3 bases and at J to 1 base, leaving 19 bases not matched to a gene. The receptor was isolated from a human donor. It is not recorded whose cells these are; they may come from a transplant donor. Sequencing used gamma-delta T cells. The rearrangement links TRDV2 to TRDJ1, with TRDD3 matching over 13 bases. The CDR3 DNA reads TGTGCCTGTGACCCCGTATCCTATCGTACTGGGGGATACGTTGGCACCGATAAACTCATCTTT. It encodes CACDPVSYRTGGYVGTDKLIF.